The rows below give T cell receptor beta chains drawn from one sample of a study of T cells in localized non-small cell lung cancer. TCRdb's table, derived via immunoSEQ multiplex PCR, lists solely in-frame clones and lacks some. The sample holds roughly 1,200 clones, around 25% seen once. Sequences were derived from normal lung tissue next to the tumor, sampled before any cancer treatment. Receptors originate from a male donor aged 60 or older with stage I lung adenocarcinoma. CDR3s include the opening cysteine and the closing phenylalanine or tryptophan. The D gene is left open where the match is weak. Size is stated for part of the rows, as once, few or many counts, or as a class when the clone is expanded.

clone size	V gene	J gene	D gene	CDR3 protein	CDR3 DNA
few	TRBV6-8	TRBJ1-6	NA	CASSYTESSPLHF	TGTGCCAGCAGTTACACAGAGTCTTCACCCCTCCACTTT
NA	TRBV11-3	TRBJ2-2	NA	CASSSGLAYGELFF	TGTGCCAGCAGCTCAGGTTTAGCCTATGGGGAGCTGTTTTTT
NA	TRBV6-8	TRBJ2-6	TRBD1	CAITRDRGLDSGVLTF	TGTGCCATCACCCGAGACAGGGGGCTCGATTCCGGCGTCCTGACTTTC
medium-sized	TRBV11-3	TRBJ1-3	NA	CASSPGTPGPGNTIYF	TGTGCCAGCAGCCCTGGGACTCCAGGTCCTGGAAACACCATATATTTT
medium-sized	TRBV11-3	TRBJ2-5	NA	CASSLSQAEQETQYF	TGTGCCAGCAGCTTGTCCCAAGCGGAGCAAGAGACCCAGTACTTC
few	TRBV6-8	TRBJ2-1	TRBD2	CASSPSGGAPNEQFF	TGTGCCAGCAGCCCTAGCGGGGGGGCCCCGAATGAGCAGTTCTTC
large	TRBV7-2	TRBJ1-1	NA	CASSTQGNTEAFF	TGTGCCAGCAGCACACAGGGGAACACTGAAGCTTTCTTT
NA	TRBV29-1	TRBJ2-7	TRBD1	CSVDPGTGPYEQYF	TGCAGCGTTGATCCCGGGACAGGGCCCTACGAGCAGTACTTC
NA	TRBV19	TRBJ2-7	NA	CASGGGDLRGQYF	TGTGCCTCCGGGGGCGGGGATCTAAGGGGGCAGTACTTC
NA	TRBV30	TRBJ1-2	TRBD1	CAWSDMTGFYGYTF	TGTGCCTGGAGCGATATGACAGGGTTCTATGGCTACACCTTC
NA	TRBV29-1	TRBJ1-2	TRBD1	CSVAVTGGADYGYTF	TGCAGCGTTGCGGTTACAGGGGGGGCTGACTATGGCTACACCTTC
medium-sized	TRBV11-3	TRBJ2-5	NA	CASSFQGGLETQYF	TGTGCTAGCAGCTTTCAGGGGGGGTTGGAGACCCAGTACTTC
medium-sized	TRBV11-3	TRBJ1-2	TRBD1	CASSQGQGEISYGYTF	TGTGCCAGCAGCCAGGGACAGGGTGAAATCAGCTATGGCTACACCTTC
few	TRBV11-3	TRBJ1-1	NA	CASSNGVNRALNTEAFF	TGTGCCAGCAGCAACGGAGTGAACAGGGCCTTGAACACTGAAGCTTTCTTT
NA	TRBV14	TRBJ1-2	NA	CASSQERQNFYGYTF	TGTGCCAGCAGCCAAGAGCGACAGAACTTCTATGGCTACACCTTC
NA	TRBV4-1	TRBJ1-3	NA	CASSQESGPGNTIYF	TGCGCCAGCAGCCAAGAATCTGGGCCTGGAAACACCATATATTTT
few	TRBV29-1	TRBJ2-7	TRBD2	CSVGVSGNEQYF	TGCAGCGTGGGGGTCAGCGGGAACGAGCAGTACTTC